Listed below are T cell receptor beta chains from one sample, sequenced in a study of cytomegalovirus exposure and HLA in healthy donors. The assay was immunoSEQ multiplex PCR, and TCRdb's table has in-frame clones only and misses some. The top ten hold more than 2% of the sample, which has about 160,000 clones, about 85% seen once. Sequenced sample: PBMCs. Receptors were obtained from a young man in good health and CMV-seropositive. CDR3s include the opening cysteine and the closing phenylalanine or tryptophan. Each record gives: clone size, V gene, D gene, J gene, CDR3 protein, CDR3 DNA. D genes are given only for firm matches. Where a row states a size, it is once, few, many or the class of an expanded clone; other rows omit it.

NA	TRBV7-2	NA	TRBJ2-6	CASSLVLESSGANGLTF	TGTGCCAGCAGCTTAGTGCTGGAAAGCTCTGGGGCCAACGGCCTGACTTTC
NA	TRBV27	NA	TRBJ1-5	CASTGGFGNQPQHF	TGTGCCAGCACGGGGGGGTTCGGCAATCAGCCCCAGCATTTT
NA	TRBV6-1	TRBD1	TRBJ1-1	CASSAGTGSTSNTEAFF	TGTGCCAGCAGTGCGGGGACAGGATCGACCTCGAACACTGAAGCTTTCTTT
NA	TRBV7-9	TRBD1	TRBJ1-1	CASSGPGQAPGGAFF	TGTGCCAGCAGCGGTCCGGGACAGGCGCCCGGTGGAGCTTTCTTT
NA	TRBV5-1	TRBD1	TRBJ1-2	CASSPLSRQGGYGYTF	TGCGCCAGCAGCCCGCTCTCCCGACAGGGCGGCTATGGCTACACCTTC
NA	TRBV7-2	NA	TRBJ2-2	CASSSYLGELFF	TGTGCCAGCAGCTCCTACTTGGGGGAGCTGTTTTTT
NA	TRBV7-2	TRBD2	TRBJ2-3	CASSVKSGGATDTQYF	TGTGCCAGCAGCGTAAAAAGCGGGGGGGCAACAGATACGCAGTATTTT
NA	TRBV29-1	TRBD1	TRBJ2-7	CSAVTGGAYEQYF	TGCAGCGCCGTGACAGGGGGGGCCTACGAGCAGTACTTC
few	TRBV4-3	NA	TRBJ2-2	CASSQEWRVNTGELFF	TGCGCCAGCAGCCAAGAATGGCGGGTGAACACCGGGGAGCTGTTTTTT
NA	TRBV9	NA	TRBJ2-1	CASSGGPWAEQFF	TGTGCCAGCAGCGGGGGGCCGTGGGCTGAGCAGTTCTTC
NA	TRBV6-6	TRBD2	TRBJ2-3	CASSFGLARDTQYF	TGTGCCAGCAGTTTCGGACTAGCAAGGGATACGCAGTATTTT
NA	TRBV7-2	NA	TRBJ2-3	CASSLVPGLDTQYF	TGTGCCAGCAGCTTAGTTCCGGGTTTGGATACGCAGTATTTT
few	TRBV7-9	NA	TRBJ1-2	CASSTLSGGDGYTF	TGTGCCAGCAGCACTCTCTCGGGGGGGGATGGCTACACCTTC
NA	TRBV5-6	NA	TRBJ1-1	CASSLDRLNTEAFF	TGTGCCAGCAGCTTGGACAGGTTGAACACTGAAGCTTTCTTT
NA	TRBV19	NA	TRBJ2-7	CARYTGREQYF	TGTGCCCGTTATACAGGGAGAGAGCAGTACTTC
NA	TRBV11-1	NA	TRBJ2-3	CASSLAGGSTDTQYF	TGTGCCAGCAGCTTAGCCGGCGGCAGCACAGATACGCAGTATTTT
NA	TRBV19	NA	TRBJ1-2	CASSPSYLANYGYTF	TGTGCCAGTAGTCCTTCATATTTGGCCAACTATGGCTACACCTTC
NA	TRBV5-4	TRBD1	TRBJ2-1	CASSGTQGAGDNEQFF	TGTGCCAGCAGCGGCACACAGGGGGCAGGGGACAATGAGCAGTTCTTC
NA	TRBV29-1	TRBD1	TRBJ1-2	CSVEDRGYGYTF	TGCAGCGTTGAGGACAGGGGCTATGGCTACACCTTC
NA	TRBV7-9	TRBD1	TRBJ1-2	CSSSVSGTGGAGYGYTF	TGTTCCAGCAGCGTCTCCGGGACAGGGGGCGCGGGGTATGGCTACACCTTC
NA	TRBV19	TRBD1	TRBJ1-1	CASRTGGVNTEAFF	TGTGCCAGTAGGACAGGGGGAGTGAACACTGAAGCTTTCTTT
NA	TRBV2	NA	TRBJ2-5	CASSSGETQYF	TGTGCCAGTAGTTCGGGAGAGACCCAGTACTTC
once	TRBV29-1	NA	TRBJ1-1	CSVVRTGDTNTEAFF	TGCAGCGTTGTCCGGACTGGGGATACGAACACTGAAGCTTTCTTT
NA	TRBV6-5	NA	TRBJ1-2	CASSAVLQNYGYTF	TGTGCCAGCAGCGCAGTGTTACAAAACTATGGCTACACCTTC
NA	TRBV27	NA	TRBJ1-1	CASSSSGFGEAFF	TGTGCCAGCAGTTCATCCGGGTTCGGTGAAGCTTTCTTT
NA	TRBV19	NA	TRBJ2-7	CASSISGPPSSYEQYF	TGTGCCAGTAGTATCAGTGGGCCCCCCAGCTCCTACGAGCAGTACTTC
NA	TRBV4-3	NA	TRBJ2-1	CASSQGTRGTPYNEQFF	TGCGCCAGCAGCCAAGGGACGAGGGGGACACCCTACAATGAGCAGTTCTTC
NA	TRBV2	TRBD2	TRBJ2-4	CASSDIQGLGQNSQYF	TGTGCCAGCAGTGATATACAGGGACTAGGGCAAAACAGTCAGTACTTC
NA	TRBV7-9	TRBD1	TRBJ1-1	CASSLPDRGFEAFF	TGTGCCAGCAGCTTGCCGGACAGGGGATTTGAAGCTTTCTTT